What follows are 15 T cell receptor beta chains derived from one specimen sequenced in a study of CD8+ T cells in alopecia areata. Investigators isolated RNA and reverse transcribed it into cDNA to act as the sequencing template. The table came from immunoSEQ multiplex PCR; TCRdb's copy has only in-frame clones and leaves some out. The sample was found to contain 200,000 to 300,000 clones, and every one recurs. The authors sorted pooled cutaneous lymph node cells using CD4, CD8alpha, NKG2D, NKG2ACE and other markers. Sequenced material: CD4+ T cells sorted from a lymph node. These receptors all come from a C3H/HeJ mouse with alopecia areata. MHC haplotype: H2-k.

Comment on this clone: Gene and germline names: mouse. Read coverage stops 4 residues before the CDR3 terminus; the germline J gene supplies the remainder. The rearrangement uses TRBV19 and TRBJ2-3, with TRBD1 matching 7 bases. This CDR3 spans 15 amino acids. The germline V gene has CDR1 FNHDT and CDR2 SITEND (reference sequence). Trimming at V came to 3 bases and at J to 3 bases, leaving 7 bases not matched to a gene. This chain's CDR3 is CASSRQGSRAETLYF. The covered CDR3 bases are TGTGCCAGCAGTAGACAGGGCTCTAGGGCAGAA.

This clone showed up just a few times. Germline and genes here are mouse. The sequenced fragment ends 4 residues before the CDR3 boundary, so the rest is inferred from the germline J gene. The rearrangement joins TRBV19 to TRBJ1-1, with TRBD1 matching 8 bases. Germline CDR1 reads FNHDT; CDR2 reads SITEND (reference sequence). J was trimmed by 1 base and V by 1 base; bases with no gene match: 3. CDR3 length: 15 amino acids. The CDR3 DNA, read in part, is TGTGCCAGCAGTATAAGAGGACAGGGGAACACA. It yields the protein CASSIRGQGNT. The whole CDR3 sequence reads CASSIRGQGNTEVFF.

This clone was counted a few times. Gene labels here are mouse ones. The CDR3 bases that were read are TGTGCTAGCAGCATTAGTGCAGAA. This translates into CASSISAE. The whole CDR3 sequence reads CASSISAETLYF. The rearrangement joins TRBV29 to TRBJ2-3; no definite D call. The sequence runs out 4 residues before the end of the CDR3; the remainder is reconstructed from the germline J gene. Germline values: CDR1 MSHET, CDR2 SYDVDS. The V and J ends lost 6 bases and 0 bases respectively, with 4 bases between them. The CDR3 runs 12 residues.

There are a few counts of this clone. Each gene name is a mouse one. Coverage ceases 4 residues before the CDR3 finishes, and the germline J gene fills in the end. This specimen includes other DNA sequences encoding the same CDR3. The rearrangement links TRBV19 to TRBJ2-7; TRBD1 matches 7 bases. Trimming removed 3 bases from V and 0 bases from J; junction bases left unmatched: 0. Germline loops: CDR1 FNHDT, CDR2 SITEND (reference sequence). This CDR3 has 13 residues. CDR3 bases read: TGTGCCAGCAGTAGACAGGGCTCCTAT. Its translation is CASSRQGSY. The entire CDR3 sequence reads CASSRQGSYEQYF.

This clone has only a few counts. Gene names follow the mouse nomenclature. The read ends 4 residues before the CDR3 terminus; that terminus is restored from the germline J gene. This specimen includes other DNA sequences encoding the same CDR3. This chain links TRBV13-1 with TRBJ2-1; 8 nucleotides match TRBD1. V was clipped by 3 bases and J by 3 bases; unmatched bases: 5. The CDR3 spans 15 residues. Germline V gene sequence: CDR1 NSHNY, CDR2 SYGAGN. The CDR3 sequence is CASSATGGGYAEQFF. CDR3 DNA, as far as it was read: TGTGCCAGCAGTGCCACAGGGGGAGGCTATGCT.

Details on this clone: The listed genes are named as in mouse. The DNA ends 4 residues before the CDR3 does, and the rest of the CDR3 is filled in from the germline J gene. This rearrangement joins TRBV13-2 to TRBJ2-3, with TRBD2 matching over 8 bases. V dropped 3 bases and J dropped 3; count of bases not matched to a gene: 6. The CDR3 runs to 15 residues. Germline CDR1 is NNHNN and CDR2 is SYGAGS (reference sequence). CDR3: CASGGTGRAAETLYF. Partial CDR3 DNA: TGTGCCAGCGGTGGGACTGGGAGGGCGGCAGAA.

This clone was observed a few times. Gene names denote mouse genes. The CDR3 end is not reached by the read, which stops 4 residues before it; the germline J gene fills it in. V is TRBV13-1 and J is TRBJ2-1; 10 nucleotides agree with TRBD1. J was trimmed by 5 bases and V by 1 base; bases with no gene match: 3. From germline, CDR1 is NSHNY and CDR2 SYGAGN. The CDR3 totals 15 residues. The CDR3 sequence is CASSDSTGGDAEQFF. CDR3 DNA, as far as it was read: TGTGCCAGCAGTGATTCGACAGGGGGCGATGCT.

This clone was counted between two and nine times. Mouse gene names apply. The CDR3 end lies 4 residues beyond the end of the read and is filled in from the germline J gene. J is TRBJ1-2 and V is TRBV19, with D possibly being TRBD1 (5 bases). CDR3 length: 13 amino acids. Trimming stripped 4 bases from V and 1 base from J, with 8 bases between. CDR1 is FNHDT, CDR2 SITEND, per germline (reference sequence). The CDR3 loop reads CASSRQINSDYTF. Partial CDR3 DNA: TGTGCCAGCAGTCGACAGATAAACTCC.

This clone was counted only a few times. The gene names given are mouse names. The CDR3 extends 4 residues past the end of the read, so its final part is completed from the germline J gene. V and J are TRBV17 and TRBJ2-3; no clear D. The ends were cut back, 6 bases at V and 0 bases at J, with 13 bases in the middle. The CDR3 runs 15 residues. Germline CDR1 MNHDT, CDR2 YYDKIL. The CDR3 reads CASRYSPSSAETLYF. CDR3 bases read: TGTGCTAGCAGGTACAGCCCCTCTAGTGCAGAA.

As to this clone: Gene names follow the mouse nomenclature. The CDR3 is cut off 4 residues early in the read; its end comes from the germline J gene. This rearrangement joins TRBV19 to TRBJ2-4; 10 positions match TRBD2. Per germline, CDR1 FNHDT and CDR2 SITEND (reference sequence). The V segment lost 1 base and the J segment 0 bases; nucleotides outside the gene matches: 5. The CDR3 length is 17 residues. The part of the CDR3 DNA that was read is TGTGCCAGCAGTATATGGGGACTGGGGCCTAGTCAAAAC. As protein: CASSIWGLGPSQN. The CDR3 as a whole reads CASSIWGLGPSQNTLYF.

With regard to this clone: Genes and germline come from the mouse. The CDR3 extends 4 residues past the end of the read, so its final part is completed from the germline J gene. Additional DNA sequences in this sample encode the identical CDR3. The chain links TRBV5 to TRBJ2-5; 8 positions agree with TRBD1. CDR3 length equals 14 residues. The V gene's germline CDR1 is LGHNA and CDR2 YNLKQL (reference sequence). CDR3 DNA (partial): TGTGCCAGCAGCCCCCAGGGGGCAGGGGAC. As protein: CASSPQGAGD. Given in full, the CDR3 is CASSPQGAGDTQYF.

About this clone: The gene names given are mouse names. The CDR3 loop is CASSSPRDRGNTGQLYF. Partial CDR3 DNA: TGTGCCAGCAGTTCACCCCGGGACAGGGGAAACACCGGG. The V call is TRBV14, the J call TRBJ2-2; TRBD1 aligns across 10 bases. The read stops 4 residues short of the end of the CDR3; the missing end is completed from the germline J gene. The CDR3 extends over 17 amino acids. V dropped 3 bases and J dropped 1; count of bases not matched to a gene: 6. The germline gives CDR1 SGHDT, CDR2 FRDEAV.

As regards this clone: Here the gene names and germline are mouse. The CDR3 end lies 4 residues beyond the end of the read and is filled in from the germline J gene. The rearrangement links TRBV31 to TRBJ2-2; 11 positions agree with TRBD2. V trimming: 2 bases; J trimming: 6 bases; junction bases outside the gene matches: 2. Germline loops: CDR1 GKSSPN, CDR2 SITVG. The length of the CDR3 is 14 residues. The CDR3 bases that were read are TGTGCCTGGAGTGGACTGGGGGGCCCCGGG. It codes for CAWSGLGGPG. The CDR3 in full is CAWSGLGGPGQLYF.

Concerning this clone itself: All gene names here are mouse names. The CDR3 end is not reached by the read, which stops 4 residues before it; the germline J gene fills it in. This chain connects TRBV19 to TRBJ2-3, with a tentative D call TRBD1 (5 bases). V lost 4 bases to trimming and J lost 0 bases, with 9 bases between them. The CDR3 extends over 14 amino acids. Germline-derived CDR1 and CDR2 are FNHDT and SITEND (reference sequence). The CDR3 is CASSPYRSAETLYF. Partial CDR3 DNA: TGTGCCAGCAGTCCCTACAGGAGTGCAGAA. Full variable domain (missing parts from reference TRBV19 and TRBJ2-3): GGIITQTPKFLIGQEGQKLTLKCQQNFNHDTMYWYRQDSGKGLRLIYYSITENDLQKGDLSEGYDASREKKSSFSLTVTSAQKNEMAVFLCASSPYRSAETLYFGSGTRLTVL.

This clone was counted at least ten times. The gene names given are mouse names. The read finishes 4 residues shy of the CDR3 end, and the germline J gene is used to complete it. Other DNA variants within this sample encode the same CDR3. The rearrangement joins TRBV1 to TRBJ1-1; D is possibly TRBD1 (5 bases). This CDR3 is built from 11 residues. CDR1 and CDR2 (germline): NSQYPW, LRSPGD (reference sequence). Partial CDR3 DNA: TGCACCTGCAGTGCTGACAGA. The encoded protein is CTCSADR. The entire CDR3 protein reads CTCSADREVFF.